One and the same sample provided the 24 T cell receptor beta chains below, sequenced in a study of blood T cell repertoires in COVID-19. Assay used: immunoSEQ multiplex PCR; TCRdb lists only in-frame clones, some missing. This table holds some 150,000 clones, 75% to 85% found once. Sequencing input: peripheral blood. The receptor set was obtained from a woman aged 80 or older with acute or convalescent COVID-19.

The V and J genes are TRBV19 and TRBJ1-5; tentatively, D is TRBD1 (6 bases). The V and J ends lost 4 bases and 5 bases respectively, with 9 bases between them. The germline V gene encodes CDR1 LNHDA and CDR2 SQIVND (reference sequence). This CDR3 region has 13 residues. CDR3 bases: TGTGCCAGTAGTACAGGGGCCTATCAGCCCCAGCATTTT. Translation gives CASSTGAYQPQHF.

V and J are TRBV19 and TRBJ2-1; TRBD1 matches 9 bases. Looked up from germline, CDR1 is LNHDA and CDR2 is SQIVND (reference sequence). Trimming cost V 5 bases and J 4 bases; bases outside gene matches: 9. CDR3 length: 16 amino acids. CDR3 sequence reads: CASSSDRDRVYNEQFF. The CDR3 DNA is TGTGCCAGTAGTTCGGACCGGGACAGGGTGTACAATGAGCAGTTCTTC. Full variable domain (outside the CDR3, taken from reference TRBV19 and TRBJ2-1): DGGITQSPKYLFRKEGQNVTLSCEQNLNHDAMYWYRQDPGQGLRLIYYSQIVNDFQKGDIAEGYSVSREKKESFPLTVTSAQKNPTAFYLCASSSDRDRVYNEQFFGPGTRLTVL.

This clone has just a few counts. This chain joins TRBV28 and TRBJ2-1; TRBD2 agrees at 8 bases. CDR3 length: 12 amino acids. Germline CDR1 reads MDHEN; CDR2 reads SYDVKM. The trim removed 8 bases at V and 7 bases at J, leaving 4 bases unmatched. The CDR3: CASRQRGNEQFF. As DNA, the CDR3 is TGTGCCAGCCGCCAGCGGGGGAATGAGCAGTTCTTC.

The rearrangement uses TRBV7-6 and TRBJ2-3; perhaps TRBD2 as D (5 bases). This CDR3 contains 16 residues. Trimming removed 1 base from V and 4 bases from J, with 15 bases in between. Per germline, CDR1 SGHVS and CDR2 FNYEAQ. This CDR3 reads CASSLVLTAGPDTQYF. CDR3 coding DNA: TGTGCCAGCAGCTTAGTTTTGACCGCGGGCCCAGATACGCAGTATTTT.

Here the CDR3 DNA reads TGTGCCAGCACCCTGAACATCGACACAGGCGAGCAGTACTTC. Its translation is CASTLNIDTGEQYF. The rearrangement joins TRBV7-2 to TRBJ2-7, with D tentatively TRBD1 (5 bases). Germline lookup yields CDR1 SGHTA and CDR2 FQGNSA. The CDR3 loop spans 14 amino acids. The V end was cut by 7 bases, the J end by 6 bases, with 19 bases between.

This clone was seen more than once but under ten times. Other nucleotide sequences in the sample specify the same CDR3. The chain uses TRBV7-3 and TRBJ1-1, with D possibly matching TRBD1 (6 bases). The V end was cut by 0 bases, the J end by 3 bases, with 8 bases between. Germline CDR1 and CDR2: SGHTA and FQGTGA. The CDR3 runs 14 residues. The CDR3, as DNA: TGTGCCAGCAGCTTAACAGGGGGGGACACTGAAGCTTTCTTT. It encodes CASSLTGGDTEAFF. Together with reference TRBV7-3 and TRBJ1-1, the CDR3 gives the full variable domain: GAGVSQTPSNKVTEKGKYVELRCDPISGHTALYWYRQSLGQGPEFLIYFQGTGAADDSGLPNDRFFAVRPEGSVSTLKIQRTERGDSAVYLCASSLTGGDTEAFFGQGTRLTVV.

The rearrangement joins TRBV7-9 to TRBJ2-3; 16 bases line up with TRBD2. Germline V gene lookup returns CDR1 SEHNR and CDR2 FQNEAQ (reference sequence). The CDR3 length is 19 residues. V lost 5 bases, J lost 1 base, and 9 bases stayed unmatched. The CDR3 coding sequence is TGTGCCAGCAGCAAATCCGGGACTAGCGGGGGGGTAGGCACAGATACGCAGTATTTT. Translating gives CASSKSGTSGGVGTDTQYF.

This clone showed up just a few times. The chain uses TRBV11-2 and TRBJ2-2; weak D call: TRBD2 (6 bases). V was shortened by 5 bases and J by 5 bases, with 12 bases between the two germline ends. CDR3 length: 14 residues. Germline V gene lookup returns CDR1 SGHAT and CDR2 FQNNGV. The CDR3 loop is CASSRIAGTGELFF. CDR3 nucleotides: TGTGCCAGCAGCCGCATCGCGGGGACCGGGGAGCTGTTTTTT.

V gene TRBV4-1 combines with J gene TRBJ2-5; 8 bases are a match to TRBD2. The CDR3 spans 16 residues. CDR1 is MGHRA and CDR2 is YSYEKL in the germline V gene. J gave up 7 bases and V 6 bases, and 16 bases lay outside the gene matches. CDR3 nucleotide sequence: TGCGCCAGCAGTGTCGGGGGGGCCGTTCGTGGGGTGACCCAGTACTTC. As protein: CASSVGGAVRGVTQYF.

This rearrangement joins TRBV19 to TRBJ2-7; tentative D call: TRBD1 (6 bases). There are 14 residues in the CDR3. Germline CDR1 LNHDA, CDR2 SQIVND (reference sequence). V was trimmed by 6 bases and J by 4 bases, leaving 16 bases between them. CDR3 sequence (DNA): TGTGCCAGTAGGAGACAGGTCGGAGAATACGAGCAGTACTTC. Protein: CASRRQVGEYEQYF.

The CDR3 DNA reads TGCGCCAGCAGCTTGCCTGAGACAGGGGCGTCCAACACCATATATTTT. Protein: CASSLPETGASNTIYF. The genes are TRBV5-1 and TRBJ1-3; the match to TRBD1 covers 8 bases. Germline trimming cut 1 base from V and 7 bases from J; bases unmatched to any gene: 10. Germline CDR1 reads SGHRS; CDR2 reads YFSETQ. There are 16 residues in the CDR3.

The chain recombines TRBV9 with TRBJ2-7; unclear D gene. V lost 2 bases and J lost 3, with 12 bases in between. The CDR3 contains 14 residues. Germline V gene sequence: CDR1 SGDLS, CDR2 YYNGEE. The CDR3 reads CASSVYAGGYEQYF. CDR3 bases: TGTGCCAGCAGCGTTTACGCCGGCGGCTACGAGCAGTACTTC.

The V gene is TRBV5-1, the J gene TRBJ2-7; TRBD1 matches 7 bases. J lost 3 bases, V lost 0 bases, and 3 bases had no gene match. This CDR3 comprises 14 residues. The germline CDR1 and CDR2 sequences are SGHRS and YFSETQ. The chain's CDR3 is CASSLDRGFYEQYF. CDR3 sequence (DNA): TGCGCCAGCAGCTTGGACAGGGGCTTCTACGAGCAGTACTTC.

The chain has TRBV13 and TRBJ1-3; D remains unclear. Germline CDR1 PRHDT, CDR2 FYEKMQ (reference sequence). V was clipped by 5 bases and J by 0 bases, with 8 bases between them. The CDR3 covers 14 residues. CDR3 coding DNA: TGTGCCAGCAGCGGAACAGCCTCTGGAAACACCATATATTTT. Its protein product is CASSGTASGNTIYF.

The chain couples TRBV7-8 to TRBJ2-3; D ambiguous. The CDR3 loop spans 11 amino acids. The germline gives CDR1 SGHVS, CDR2 FQNEAQ. The V and J ends lost 5 bases and 6 bases respectively, with 6 bases between them. The CDR3 region has the DNA TGTGCCAGCAGCCTCTTGGATACGCAGTATTTT. This sequence encodes CASSLLDTQYF.

V is TRBV27 and J is TRBJ1-2; 7 positions agree with TRBD1. J lost 3 bases, V lost 3 bases, and 4 bases had no gene match. In germline, CDR1 is MNHEY, CDR2 SMNVEV (reference sequence). The CDR3 has 14 residues. CDR3 amino acids: CASSFVDRDYGYTF. The CDR3 DNA follows: TGTGCCAGCAGTTTCGTAGACAGGGACTATGGCTACACCTTC.

This clone was counted a single time. The J gene is TRBJ1-2, the V gene TRBV12-3 or TRBV12-4; TRBD1 matches 7 bases. The J segment lost 4 bases and the V segment lost 6 bases, leaving 5 bases of the junction unmatched. This CDR3 is 13 amino acids long. This CDR3 reads CASSQGQTYGYTF. In nucleotides, the CDR3 is TGTGCCAGCAGCCAGGGACAGACCTATGGCTACACCTTC.

This chain uses TRBV5-1 with TRBJ1-4, with TRBD1 matching 8 bases. The CDR3 consists of 15 residues. The germline V gene encodes CDR1 SGHRS and CDR2 YFSETQ. Trimming took 0 bases from V and 8 from J; bases not matched to a gene: 6. DNA of the CDR3: TGCGCCAGCAGCTTGGCAGGCAGGGGGCTGGAAAAACTGTTTTTT. Encoded protein: CASSLAGRGLEKLFF.

In its sample, this clone was seen once. The V gene is TRBV9, the J gene TRBJ2-3; 9 bases align to TRBD2. Germline V gene sequence: CDR1 SGDLS, CDR2 YYNGEE. The ends lost 2 bases at V and 6 bases at J; junction bases unmatched: 16. The length of the CDR3 is 18 residues. The CDR3 DNA follows: TGTGCCAGCAGCGTTGGTATTAGCGGGGGCCCGTTAGTGGATACGCAGTATTTT. Translated: CASSVGISGGPLVDTQYF.

The chain joins TRBV19 to TRBJ2-1; maybe TRBD2 (6 bases). This CDR3 has 16 residues. V lost 7 bases to trimming and J lost 2 bases, with 18 bases between them. Germline loops: CDR1 LNHDA, CDR2 SQIVND (reference sequence). Here the CDR3 DNA reads TGTGCCAGTACCTTAAACCGGGACTTTACCTACAATGAGCAGTTCTTC. This sequence encodes CASTLNRDFTYNEQFF.

This chain links TRBV5-8 with TRBJ2-1, with 13 bases lining up with TRBD2. V lost 4 bases and J lost 4; bases outside the gene matches: 2. Per the germline V gene, CDR1 is SGHTS and CDR2 is YDEGEE. This CDR3 spans 15 amino acids. The CDR3 region is CASSRTSGGYNEQFF. The CDR3 DNA reads TGTGCCAGCAGCCGGACTAGCGGGGGTTACAATGAGCAGTTCTTC.

The rearrangement uses TRBV5-1 and TRBJ1-2; D is unresolved. This CDR3 contains 14 residues. The V end lost 4 bases, the J end lost 4 bases, and 14 bases lay between the germline ends. Per germline, CDR1 SGHRS and CDR2 YFSETQ. The CDR3 nucleotides read TGCGCCAGCAGCCCGAGGGAGGGTGTCTATGGCTACACCTTC. It specifies CASSPREGVYGYTF.

The chain employs TRBV2 and TRBJ2-7, with 7 bases aligning to TRBD1. The germline CDR1 and CDR2 sequences are SNHLY and FYNNEI. The CDR3 extends over 15 amino acids. The J segment lost 4 bases and the V segment lost 4 bases, leaving 10 bases of the junction unmatched. CDR3 DNA sequence: TGTGCCAGCAGTGCCCGGGACAGTGGTTGGTACGAGCAGTACTTC. Its translation is CASSARDSGWYEQYF.

The V and J genes are TRBV11-2 and TRBJ1-6, with 8 bases aligning to TRBD1. The CDR3 consists of 16 residues. CDR1 and CDR2 (germline): SGHAT, FQNNGV. Germline trimming cut 1 base from V and 10 bases from J; bases unmatched to any gene: 9. The CDR3 loop reads CASSLASGGFGSPLHF. CDR3 bases: TGTGCCAGCAGCTTAGCATCAGGGGGCTTTGGGTCACCCCTCCACTTT.